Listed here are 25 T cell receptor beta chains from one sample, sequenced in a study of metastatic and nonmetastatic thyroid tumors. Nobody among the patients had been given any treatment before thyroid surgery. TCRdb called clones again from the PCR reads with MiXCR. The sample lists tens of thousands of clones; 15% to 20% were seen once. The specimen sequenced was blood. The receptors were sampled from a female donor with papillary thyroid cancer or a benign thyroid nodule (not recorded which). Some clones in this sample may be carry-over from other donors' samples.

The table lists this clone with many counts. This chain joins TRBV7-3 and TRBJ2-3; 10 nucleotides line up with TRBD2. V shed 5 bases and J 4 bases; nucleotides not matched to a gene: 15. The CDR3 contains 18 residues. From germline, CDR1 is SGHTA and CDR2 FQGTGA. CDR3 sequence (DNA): TGTGCCAGCAGCGATGCTTTGTTAGCGGGAGGAAGGGCAGATACGCAGTATTTT. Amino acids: CASSDALLAGGRADTQYF.

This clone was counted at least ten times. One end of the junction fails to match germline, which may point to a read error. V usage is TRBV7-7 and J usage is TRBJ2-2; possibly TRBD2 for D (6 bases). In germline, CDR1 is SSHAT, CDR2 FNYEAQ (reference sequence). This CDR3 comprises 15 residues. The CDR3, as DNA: TGTGCTAGCAGCCCGGGACTTTTTAACACCGGGGAGCTGTTTTTT. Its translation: CASSPGLFNTGELFF.

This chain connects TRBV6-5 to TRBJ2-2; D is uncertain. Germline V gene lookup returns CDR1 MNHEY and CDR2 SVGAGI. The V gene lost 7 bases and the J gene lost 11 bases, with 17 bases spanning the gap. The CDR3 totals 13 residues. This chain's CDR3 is CASIKGSHGELFF. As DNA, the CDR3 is TGTGCCAGCATTAAAGGAAGTCACGGTGAGCTGTTTTTT.

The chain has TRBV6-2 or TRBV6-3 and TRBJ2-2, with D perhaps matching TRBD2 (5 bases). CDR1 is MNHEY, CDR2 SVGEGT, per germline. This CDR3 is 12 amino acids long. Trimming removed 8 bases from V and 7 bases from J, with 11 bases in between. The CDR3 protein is CASQLGSGELFF. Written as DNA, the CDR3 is TGTGCCAGCCAGCTGGGGAGCGGGGAGCTGTTTTTT.

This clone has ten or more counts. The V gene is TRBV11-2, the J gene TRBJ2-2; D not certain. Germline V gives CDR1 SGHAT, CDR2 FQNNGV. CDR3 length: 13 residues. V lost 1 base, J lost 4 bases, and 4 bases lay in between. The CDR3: CASSLVSTGELFF. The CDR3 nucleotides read TGTGCCAGCAGCTTAGTATCCACCGGGGAGCTGTTTTTT.

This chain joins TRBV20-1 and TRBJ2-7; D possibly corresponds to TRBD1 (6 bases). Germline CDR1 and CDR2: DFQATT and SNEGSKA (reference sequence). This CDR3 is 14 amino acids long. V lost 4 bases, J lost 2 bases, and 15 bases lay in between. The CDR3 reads CSATRDIRPYEQYF. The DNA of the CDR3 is TGCAGTGCTACCCGGGACATACGACCCTACGAGCAGTACTTC.

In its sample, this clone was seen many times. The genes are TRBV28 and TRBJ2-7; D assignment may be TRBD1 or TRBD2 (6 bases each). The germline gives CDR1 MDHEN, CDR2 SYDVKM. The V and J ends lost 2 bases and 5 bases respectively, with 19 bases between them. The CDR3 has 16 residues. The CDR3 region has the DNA TGTGCCAGCAGTTTAGGGGGCGGGAAGATGGACCACGAGCAGTACTTC. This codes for CASSLGGGKMDHEQYF.

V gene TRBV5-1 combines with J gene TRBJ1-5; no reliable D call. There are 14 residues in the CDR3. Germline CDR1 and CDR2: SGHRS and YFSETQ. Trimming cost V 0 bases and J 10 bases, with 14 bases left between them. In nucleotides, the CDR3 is TGCGCCAGCAGCTTGGAATGGGTAGGGCATCCCCAGCATTTT. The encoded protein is CASSLEWVGHPQHF.

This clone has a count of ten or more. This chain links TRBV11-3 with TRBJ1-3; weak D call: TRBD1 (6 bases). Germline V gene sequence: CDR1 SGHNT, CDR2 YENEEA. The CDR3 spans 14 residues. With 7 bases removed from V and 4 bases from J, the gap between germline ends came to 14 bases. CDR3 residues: CASKLGALGNTIYF. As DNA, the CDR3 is TGTGCCAGCAAATTGGGGGCGCTGGGAAACACCATATATTTT.

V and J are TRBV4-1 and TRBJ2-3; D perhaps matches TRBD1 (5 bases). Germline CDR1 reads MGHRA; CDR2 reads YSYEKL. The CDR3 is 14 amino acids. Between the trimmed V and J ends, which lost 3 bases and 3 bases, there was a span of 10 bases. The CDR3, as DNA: TGCGCCAGCAGCCAGTTCGACAGTACAGATACGCAGTATTTT. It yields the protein CASSQFDSTDTQYF.

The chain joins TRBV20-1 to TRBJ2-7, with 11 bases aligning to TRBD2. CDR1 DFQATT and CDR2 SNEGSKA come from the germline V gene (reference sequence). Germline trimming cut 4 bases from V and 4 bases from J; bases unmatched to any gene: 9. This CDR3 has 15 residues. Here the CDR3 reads CSAIRTSGLSYEQYF. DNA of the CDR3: TGCAGTGCTATCCGGACTAGCGGGCTCTCATACGAGCAGTACTTC.

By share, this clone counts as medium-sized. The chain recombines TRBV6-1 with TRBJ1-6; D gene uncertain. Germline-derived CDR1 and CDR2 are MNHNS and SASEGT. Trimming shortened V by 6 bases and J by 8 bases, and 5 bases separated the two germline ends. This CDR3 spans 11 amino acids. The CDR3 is CASRSDSPLHF. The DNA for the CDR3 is TGTGCCAGCAGATCAGATTCACCCCTCCACTTT.

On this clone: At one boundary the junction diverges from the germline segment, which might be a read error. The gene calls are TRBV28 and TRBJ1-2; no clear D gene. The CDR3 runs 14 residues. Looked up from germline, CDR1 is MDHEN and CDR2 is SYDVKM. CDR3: CAISQKGGVNGYTF. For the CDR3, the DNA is TGCGCCATCAGCCAAAAGGGTGGCGTGAATGGCTACACCTTC.

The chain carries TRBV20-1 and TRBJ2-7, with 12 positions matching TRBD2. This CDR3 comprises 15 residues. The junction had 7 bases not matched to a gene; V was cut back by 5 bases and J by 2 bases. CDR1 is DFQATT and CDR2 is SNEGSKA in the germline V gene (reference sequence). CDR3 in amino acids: CSAQTSGGGTYEQYF. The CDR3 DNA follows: TGCAGTGCTCAGACTAGCGGGGGCGGGACCTACGAGCAGTACTTC.

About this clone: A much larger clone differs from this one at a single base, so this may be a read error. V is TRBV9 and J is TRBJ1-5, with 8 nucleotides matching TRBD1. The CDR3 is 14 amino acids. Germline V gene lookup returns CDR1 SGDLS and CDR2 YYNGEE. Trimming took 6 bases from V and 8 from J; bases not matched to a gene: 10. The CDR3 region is CASIRTGSGEPQHF. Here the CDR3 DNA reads TGTGCCAGCATCAGGACAGGGTCTGGAGAGCCCCAGCATTTT.

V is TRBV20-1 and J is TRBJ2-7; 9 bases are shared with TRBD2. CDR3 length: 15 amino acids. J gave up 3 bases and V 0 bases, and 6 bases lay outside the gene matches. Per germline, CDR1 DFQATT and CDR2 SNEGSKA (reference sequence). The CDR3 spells CSARDLTSGVYEQYF. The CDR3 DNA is TGCAGTGCTAGAGATTTGACTAGCGGTGTCTACGAGCAGTACTTC.

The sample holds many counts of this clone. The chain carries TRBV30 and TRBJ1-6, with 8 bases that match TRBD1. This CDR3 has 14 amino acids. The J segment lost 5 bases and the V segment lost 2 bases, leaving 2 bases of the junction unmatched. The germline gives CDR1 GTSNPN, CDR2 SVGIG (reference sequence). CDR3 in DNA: TGTGCCTGGAGTACGGGACAGGATAATTCACCCCTCCACTTT. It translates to CAWSTGQDNSPLHF.

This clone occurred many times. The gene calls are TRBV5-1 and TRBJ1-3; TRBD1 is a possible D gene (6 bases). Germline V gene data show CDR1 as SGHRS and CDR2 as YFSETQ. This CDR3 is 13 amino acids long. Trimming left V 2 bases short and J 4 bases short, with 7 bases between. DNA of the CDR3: TGCGCCAGCAGCTTAGGGACAGGAAACACCATATATTTT. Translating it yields CASSLGTGNTIYF.

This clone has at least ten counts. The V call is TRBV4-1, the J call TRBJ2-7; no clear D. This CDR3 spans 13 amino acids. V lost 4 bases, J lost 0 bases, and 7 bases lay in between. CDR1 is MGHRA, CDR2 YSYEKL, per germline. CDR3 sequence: CASSLTFSYEQYF. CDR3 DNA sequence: TGCGCCAGCAGCCTTACCTTCTCCTACGAGCAGTACTTC.

The CDR3 nucleotides read TGCGCCAGCAGGAAGGGCGGCGGAGAAGACGAGCAGTACTTC. Protein: CASRKGGGEDEQYF. V usage is TRBV10-1 and J usage is TRBJ2-7; no clear D. This CDR3 region has 14 residues. With 6 bases removed from V and 5 bases from J, the gap between germline ends came to 17 bases. The germline CDR1 and CDR2 sequences are WNHNN and SYGVQD (reference sequence).

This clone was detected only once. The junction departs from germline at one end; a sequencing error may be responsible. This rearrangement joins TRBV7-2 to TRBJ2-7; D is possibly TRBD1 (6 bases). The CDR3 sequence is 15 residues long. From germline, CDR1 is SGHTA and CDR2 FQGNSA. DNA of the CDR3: TGTGCCAACAGCTTATTCCAGGGGCACCCCTACGAGCAGTACTTC. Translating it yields CANSLFQGHPYEQYF. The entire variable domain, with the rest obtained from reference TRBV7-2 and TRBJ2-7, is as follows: GAGVSQSPSNKVTEKGKDVELRCDPISGHTALYWYRQSLGQGLEFLIYFQGNSAPDKSGLPSDRFSAERTGGSVSTLTIQRTQQEDSAVYLCANSLFQGHPYEQYFGPGTRLTVT.

CDR3 in DNA: TGTGCCAGCAGCCCCAGGCGGGTGGGGGGAAACATTCAGTACTTC. Amino acids: CASSPRRVGGNIQYF. This chain joins TRBV13 and TRBJ2-4, with a possible D match to TRBD2 (6 bases). V lost 5 bases to trimming and J lost 6 bases, with 17 bases between them. The V gene's germline CDR1 is PRHDT and CDR2 FYEKMQ (reference sequence). The CDR3 has 15 amino acids.

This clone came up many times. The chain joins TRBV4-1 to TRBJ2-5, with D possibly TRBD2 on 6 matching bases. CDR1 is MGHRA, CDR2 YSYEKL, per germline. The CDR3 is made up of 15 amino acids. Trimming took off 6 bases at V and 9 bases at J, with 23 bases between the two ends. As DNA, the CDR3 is TGCGCCAGCAGTCGATCCCAGGCGGGGCTAATGGCCCAGTACTTC. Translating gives CASSRSQAGLMAQYF.

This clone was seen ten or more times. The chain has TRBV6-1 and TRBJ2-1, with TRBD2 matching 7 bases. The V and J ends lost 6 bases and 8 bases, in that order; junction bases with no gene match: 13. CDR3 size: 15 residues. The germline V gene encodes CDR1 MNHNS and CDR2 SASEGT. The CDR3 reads CASRPRWGGIDEQFF. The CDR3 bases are TGTGCCAGCAGACCCCGATGGGGGGGGATCGATGAGCAGTTCTTC.

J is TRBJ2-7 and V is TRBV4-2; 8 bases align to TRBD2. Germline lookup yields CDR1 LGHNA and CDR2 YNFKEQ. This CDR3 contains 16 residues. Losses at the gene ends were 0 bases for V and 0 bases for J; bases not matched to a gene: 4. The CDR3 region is CASSQDTSGSSYEQYF. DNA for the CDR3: TGTGCCAGCAGCCAAGATACGAGCGGGAGCTCCTACGAGCAGTACTTC.